Described below is a single T cell receptor (beta chain) sequence and its context. Germline V gene data show CDR1 as LNHDA and CDR2 as SQIVND (reference sequence). The V end was cut by 5 bases, the J end by 6 bases, with 11 bases between. The CDR3 has 13 amino acids. The table came from immunoSEQ multiplex PCR; TCRdb's copy has only in-frame clones and leaves some out. Here the sample spans roughly 400,000 clones, more than 80% being singletons. This sample is part of a study of control samples from healthy donors and cancer patients. This receptor was obtained from a man aged 40-50 years with head and neck cancer. Sequenced material: PBMCs. V is TRBV19 and J is TRBJ1-5, with a tentative D call TRBD1 (5 bases). CDR3 loop: CASSASGRQPQHF. The CDR3 coding sequence is TGTGCCAGTAGTGCTTCGGGGCGTCAGCCCCAGCATTTT.